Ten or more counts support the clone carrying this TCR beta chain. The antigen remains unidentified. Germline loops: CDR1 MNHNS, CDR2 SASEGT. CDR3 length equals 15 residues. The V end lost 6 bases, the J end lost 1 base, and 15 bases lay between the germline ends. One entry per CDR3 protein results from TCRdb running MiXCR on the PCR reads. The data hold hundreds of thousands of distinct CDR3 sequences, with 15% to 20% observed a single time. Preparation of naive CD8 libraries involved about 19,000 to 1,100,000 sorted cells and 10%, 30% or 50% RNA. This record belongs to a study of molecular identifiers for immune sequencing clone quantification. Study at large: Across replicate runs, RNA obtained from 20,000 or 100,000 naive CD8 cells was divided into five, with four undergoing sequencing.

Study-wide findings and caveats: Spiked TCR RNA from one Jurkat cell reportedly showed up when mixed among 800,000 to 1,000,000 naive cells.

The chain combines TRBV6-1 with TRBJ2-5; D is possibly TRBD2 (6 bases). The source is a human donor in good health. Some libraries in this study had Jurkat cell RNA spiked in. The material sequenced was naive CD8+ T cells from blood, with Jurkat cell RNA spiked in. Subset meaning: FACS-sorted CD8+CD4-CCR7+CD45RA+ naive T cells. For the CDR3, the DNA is TGTGCCAGCAGCCGAGGAGGGACTTTCCAAGAGACCCAGTACTTC. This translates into CASSRGGTFQETQYF.